This is a list of T cell receptor beta chains from one sample in a study of lymphopenia after photon versus proton radiotherapy. Profiled with immunoSEQ multiplex PCR; TCRdb holds only in-frame clones, not every one. In the table there are under 35,000 clones, nearly 85% of which are singletons. Sequenced here: peripheral blood, sampled from a patient treated with proton-based radiotherapy. The receptor source for this set is a woman in her 70s with pancreatic cancer. CDR3s include the opening cysteine and the closing phenylalanine or tryptophan. Each record gives: J gene, V gene, D gene, CDR3 protein, CDR3 DNA. The D gene is left open where the match is weak.

>TRBJ1-5|TRBV27|NA
CASSLIGSDNQPQHF
TGTGCCAGCAGTTTAATAGGGTCAGATAATCAGCCCCAGCATTTT
>TRBJ2-7|TRBV4-1|TRBD1
CASSQGYRGSAYEQYF
TGCGCCAGCAGCCAAGGATACAGGGGAAGCGCCTACGAGCAGTACTTC
>TRBJ2-1|TRBV6-1|TRBD2
CASSEARGGLYNEQFF
TGTGCCAGCAGTGAGGCGCGGGGGGGGCTCTACAATGAGCAGTTCTTC
>TRBJ1-1|TRBV5-4|TRBD1
CASSFWDRERRAFF
TGTGCCAGCAGCTTTTGGGACAGGGAAAGGAGAGCTTTCTTT
>TRBJ2-1|TRBV4-2|NA
CASSRSSVGLDSEQFF
TGTGCCAGCAGCCGCTCCTCGGTGGGATTGGATAGTGAGCAGTTCTTC
>TRBJ2-7|TRBV29-1|TRBD1
CSVASSDRSYEQYF
TGCAGCGTCGCCTCGTCGGACAGGTCCTACGAGCAGTACTTC
>TRBJ2-7|TRBV29-1|NA
CSAGKGYEQYF
TGCAGCGCGGGCAAAGGGTACGAGCAGTACTTC
>TRBJ2-5|TRBV7-9|NA
CASSLVPRETQYF
TGTGCCAGCAGCTTAGTCCCTCGGGAGACCCAGTACTTC
>TRBJ1-1|TRBV28|NA
CASSVLGGSAGTEAFF
TGTGCCAGCAGTGTACTTGGGGGGTCTGCTGGCACTGAAGCTTTCTTT
>TRBJ2-7|TRBV5-1|NA
CASSLQGSTVNEQYF
TGCGCCAGCAGCTTACAGGGAAGCACTGTGAACGAGCAGTACTTC
>TRBJ2-7|TRBV4-1|NA
CASSQALVGGEEQYF
TGCGCCAGCAGCCAAGCTCTAGTGGGAGGCGAGGAGCAGTACTTC
>TRBJ1-2|TRBV9|NA
CASSVGSGGPYGYTF
TGTGCCAGCAGCGTAGGTTCGGGAGGCCCGTATGGCTACACCTTC